Following are 22 T cell receptor beta chains from one sample sequenced in a study of T-cell memory formation after mild COVID-19. TCRdb independently ran MiXCR on the 5' RACE reads; one entry per CDR3 protein. The table records about 120,000 distinct CDR3 sequences, approximately 15% of them present only once. Material: PBMCs or a T cell subset sorted from them (not recorded which). The source of these receptors is an adult woman who had mild COVID-19 (a few samples of this study predate the infection). Cell type and time point are not known.

Ten or more counts support this clonotype. The V and J genes are TRBV18 and TRBJ2-7; 7 nucleotides match TRBD1. Germline loops: CDR1 KGHSH, CDR2 LQKENI. CDR3 size: 13 residues. The V segment lost 6 bases and the J segment 3 bases; nucleotides outside the gene matches: 5. In DNA, the CDR3 is TGTGCCAGCTCGGACAGGAGAAGCTACGAGCAGTACTTC. Residues: CASSDRRSYEQYF. Complete variable domain (other parts from reference TRBV18 and TRBJ2-7): NAGVMQNPRHLVRRRGQEARLRCSPMKGHSHVYWYRQLPEEGLKFMVYLQKENIIDESGMPKERFSAEFPKEGPSILRIQQVVRGDSAAYFCASSDRRSYEQYFGPGTRLTVT.

A few counts support this clonotype. CDR3 region: CASSGSSGGWANEKLFF. DNA for the CDR3: TGTGCCAGCAGCGGGAGTTCAGGGGGCTGGGCTAATGAAAAACTGTTTTTT. The chain links TRBV5-5 to TRBJ1-4, with 8 positions matching TRBD1. Unmatched junction bases numbered 11, after V lost 4 bases and J lost 3 bases. The germline V gene encodes CDR1 SGHKS and CDR2 YYEKEE (reference sequence). The CDR3 covers 17 residues.

This chain joins TRBV5-5 and TRBJ2-1; 12 bases align to TRBD2. Germline CDR1 SGHKS, CDR2 YYEKEE (reference sequence). J lost 6 bases, V lost 2 bases, and 9 bases had no gene match. The CDR3 contains 17 residues. CDR3 residues: CASSFSGVLAGGNEQFF. Written as DNA, the CDR3 is TGTGCCAGCAGCTTCTCAGGGGTACTAGCGGGAGGCAATGAGCAGTTCTTC.

In its sample, this clonotype was seen a few times. The chain links TRBV5-1 to TRBJ1-1; possible D gene TRBD1, 6 bases. This CDR3 region has 15 residues. CDR1 and CDR2 from the germline V gene are SGHRS and YFSETQ. The germline V and J ends were trimmed by 0 bases and 4 bases, with 13 bases remaining between them. CDR3 sequence reads: CASSLAGAMVTEAFF. The CDR3 DNA follows: TGCGCCAGCAGCTTGGCAGGGGCGATGGTCACTGAAGCTTTCTTT.

This clonotype was observed a handful of times. This chain uses TRBV6-6 with TRBJ2-1, with unresolved D. Looked up from germline, CDR1 is MNHNY and CDR2 is SVGAGI (reference sequence). Trimming cost V 6 bases and J 7 bases, with 16 bases left between them. This CDR3 is 14 amino acids long. CDR3 nucleotide sequence: TGTGCCAGCAGCGGTAACGGTGTGATAAATGAGCAGTTCTTC. Translating gives CASSGNGVINEQFF.

In its sample, this clonotype was seen a few times. Here the CDR3 DNA reads TGTGCCAGCAGCCAAGCAATCCCCCTAGCGGGGGCCAGCGAGACCCAGTACTTC. Encoded protein: CASSQAIPLAGASETQYF. The chain recombines TRBV3-1 with TRBJ2-5, with TRBD2 matching over 10 bases. This CDR3 spans 18 amino acids. Trimming cost V 1 base and J 5 bases; bases outside gene matches: 13. Germline lookup yields CDR1 LGHDT and CDR2 YNNKEL (reference sequence).

The chain combines TRBV9 with TRBJ2-3; TRBD1 agrees at 12 bases. This CDR3 comprises 15 residues. Unmatched junction bases numbered 7, after V lost 3 bases and J lost 8 bases. Germline-derived CDR1 and CDR2 are SGDLS and YYNGEE. CDR3 bases: TGTGCCAGCAGCGCGGGACAGGGGGCAAGAGGTACGCAGTATTTT. Translating gives CASSAGQGARGTQYF.

This clonotype occurred many times. The chain carries TRBV5-6 and TRBJ1-2, with D unclear. Deletions cut 4 bases from V and 4 bases from J, with 11 bases between. The germline gives CDR1 SGHDT, CDR2 YYEEEE. This CDR3 comprises 13 residues. CDR3 in amino acids: CASSVGMSYGYTF. CDR3 coding DNA: TGTGCCAGCAGCGTGGGGATGTCCTATGGCTACACCTTC.

This clonotype was seen a few times. This chain uses TRBV5-1 with TRBJ2-7; a weak D match, TRBD1 (5 bases). Trimming took 3 bases from V and 2 from J, leaving 12 bases between them. Germline-derived CDR1 and CDR2 are SGHRS and YFSETQ. This CDR3 spans 14 amino acids. CDR3 loop: CASSSLTVAYEQYF. Here the CDR3 DNA reads TGCGCCAGCAGCTCTCTGACAGTAGCCTACGAGCAGTACTTC.

The DNA for the CDR3 is TGTGCCAGCAGCCTACAGGGACTAGCGGGATACTACGAGCAGTACTTC. Residues: CASSLQGLAGYYEQYF. The V gene is TRBV7-9, the J gene TRBJ2-7; 13 bases map to TRBD2. The V gene's germline CDR1 is SEHNR and CDR2 FQNEAQ (reference sequence). The CDR3 contains 16 residues. J lost 3 bases, V lost 5 bases, and 7 bases had no gene match.

The table lists this clonotype with a few counts. The chain recombines TRBV4-1 with TRBJ2-1; TRBD1 aligns across 8 bases. The junction had 12 bases not matched to a gene; V was cut back by 2 bases and J by 9 bases. CDR3 length: 16 amino acids. CDR1 is MGHRA, CDR2 YSYEKL, per germline. The CDR3, as DNA: TGCGCCAGCAGCCAATCCCAGGGGGCGGGCCAGTTTGAGCAGTTCTTC. Translated: CASSQSQGAGQFEQFF.

This chain uses TRBV5-8 with TRBJ1-2; TRBD1 matches 10 bases. Germline CDR1 reads SGHTS; CDR2 reads YDEGEE. V lost 4 bases to trimming and J lost 4 bases; unmatched junction nucleotides: 7. The CDR3 covers 15 residues. CDR3 protein: CASSQTGGDIYGYTF. In DNA, the CDR3 is TGTGCCAGCAGCCAGACAGGGGGCGATATCTATGGCTACACCTTC.

This clonotype was seen more than once but under ten times. The chain employs TRBV7-2 and TRBJ2-3; D gene uncertain. The CDR3 covers 12 residues. Trimming pared 5 bases from V and 6 bases from J, leaving 9 bases between. In germline, CDR1 is SGHTA, CDR2 FQGNSA. The DNA for the CDR3 is TGTGCCAGCAGCCCCTATTCGGATACGCAGTATTTT. Residues: CASSPYSDTQYF.

This clonotype has a single count. The gene calls are TRBV7-6 and TRBJ2-7, with 13 bases lining up with TRBD2. Germline V gene sequence: CDR1 SGHVS, CDR2 FNYEAQ. The CDR3 has 16 residues. The ends lost 2 bases at V and 3 bases at J; junction bases unmatched: 4. The CDR3 reads CASSLTTSGRVYEQYF. The CDR3 nucleotides are TGTGCCAGCAGCTTAACTACTAGCGGGAGGGTCTACGAGCAGTACTTC.

This clonotype was observed a handful of times. The chain joins TRBV3-1 to TRBJ2-1, with 9 bases matching TRBD2. J gave up 5 bases and V 4 bases, and 9 bases lay outside the gene matches. Germline assignment: CDR1 LGHDT and CDR2 YNNKEL (reference sequence). The CDR3 runs to 16 residues. The CDR3 sequence: CASSPNPGLANNEQFF. The CDR3 DNA is TGTGCCAGCAGCCCTAACCCGGGACTAGCAAACAATGAGCAGTTCTTC.

This clonotype was detected only a few times. The chain combines TRBV4-1 with TRBJ2-5, with 8 nucleotides matching TRBD2. The V gene end was trimmed by 2 bases and the J gene end by 2 bases; junction bases not matched to a gene: 4. Germline V gene lookup returns CDR1 MGHRA and CDR2 YSYEKL. The CDR3 sequence is 15 residues long. The CDR3 protein is CASSQLSGGQETQYF. As DNA, the CDR3 is TGCGCCAGCAGCCAATTATCGGGGGGGCAAGAGACCCAGTACTTC.

The chain has TRBV7-2 and TRBJ2-5, with TRBD2 matching 9 bases. The CDR3 is 14 amino acids. Looked up from germline, CDR1 is SGHTA and CDR2 is FQGNSA. J lost 0 bases, V lost 10 bases, and 6 bases had no gene match. Written as DNA, the CDR3 is TGTGCCACCAGACTAGCGGTAAACCAAGAGACCCAGTACTTC. Its protein is CATRLAVNQETQYF.

This chain connects TRBV12-3 or TRBV12-4 to TRBJ1-4; a weak D match, TRBD1 (5 bases). The CDR3 runs to 16 residues. Trimming cost V 4 bases and J 4 bases, with 16 bases left between them. The chain's CDR3 is CASSSDWDGHNEKLFF. In DNA, the CDR3 is TGTGCCAGCAGTTCAGACTGGGACGGTCATAATGAAAAACTGTTTTTT.

This clonotype occurred a few times. The V gene is TRBV12-3 or TRBV12-4, the J gene TRBJ2-5; TRBD1 matches 9 bases. The length of the CDR3 is 13 residues. V dropped 5 bases and J dropped 5; count of bases not matched to a gene: 3. For the CDR3, the DNA is TGTGCCAGCAGTAAGACAGGGGGGGAGACCCAGTACTTC. This encodes CASSKTGGETQYF.

The chain has TRBV4-2 and TRBJ1-6; D gene uncertain. The germline gives CDR1 LGHNA, CDR2 YNFKEQ. This CDR3 is 17 amino acids long. Trimming took off 0 bases at V and 0 bases at J, with 9 bases between the two ends. CDR3 loop: CASSQDRQSSYNSPLHF. Here the CDR3 DNA reads TGTGCCAGCAGCCAAGATCGCCAGAGCTCCTATAATTCACCCCTCCACTTT.

This clonotype was seen only a few times. V usage is TRBV4-3 and J usage is TRBJ2-5; 8 bases line up with TRBD1. J was trimmed by 5 bases and V by 0 bases; bases with no gene match: 8. The CDR3 totals 16 residues. Germline V gene lookup returns CDR1 LGHNA and CDR2 YSLEER. The CDR3 spells CASSQDLGRGRETQYF. CDR3 nucleotide sequence: TGCGCCAGCAGCCAAGATCTGGGCAGGGGGCGGGAGACCCAGTACTTC.

The chain links TRBV7-2 to TRBJ2-5, with 11 positions matching TRBD2. The J segment lost 7 bases and the V segment lost 5 bases, leaving 3 bases of the junction unmatched. CDR3 size: 13 residues. Germline CDR1 reads SGHTA; CDR2 reads FQGNSA. This CDR3 is CASSRLAGMTQYF. The CDR3 DNA reads TGTGCCAGCAGCCGACTAGCGGGAATGACCCAGTACTTC.